This TCR beta chain was observed in a study of T cells in Graves' hyperthyroidism and ophthalmopathy. Study results and limitations: Among clonotypes expanded in thyroid above 0.001, most were also found in blood.

Regions amplified from RNA transcripts were the TCR beta CDR3 regions. The TCR CDR3 first-round RT-PCR relied on the HTBI primer set. MiXCR, applied by TCRdb to the multiplex PCR reads, yields one record per CDR3 protein. The repertoire holds over 700,000 distinct CDR3 sequences, with roughly a third as singletons. The table lists this clonotype with many counts. The antigen is unknown. The clonotype comes from a woman in her forties with Graves' hyperthyroidism. The sequenced sample consisted of blood.

As DNA, the CDR3 is TGTGCCAGCAGTTATTTGTCAGCGAACTCCTACGAGCAGTACTTC. Amino acid sequence: CASSYLSANSYEQYF. This rearrangement joins TRBV2 to TRBJ2-7; no firm D call. Trimming took off 5 bases at V and 0 bases at J, with 14 bases between the two ends. Germline lookup yields CDR1 SNHLY and CDR2 FYNNEI. The CDR3 loop spans 15 amino acids.